Below are 16 T cell receptor beta chains sequenced from a single sample in a study of shared clonotypes between healthy human individuals. The data were produced by immunoSEQ multiplex PCR, yet TCRdb's version contains in-frame clones alone and is incomplete. Altogether around 650,000 clones are present, approximately 96% being singletons, with the ten largest covering roughly 0.12%. The naive CD8 fraction comprised CD45RO-negative cells positively selected for CCR7 and excluded terminally differentiated effector memory CD45RA+ cells. The sample consisted of naive CD8+ T cells sorted from blood. These receptors all come from a woman aged 25 to 39 in good health.

This sequence joins TRBV9 and TRBJ1-2; D ambiguous. V was pared by 3 bases and J by 0 bases, with 9 bases between. The CDR3 is 14 residues long. CDR1 is SGDLS, CDR2 YYNGEE, per germline. Here the CDR3 DNA reads TGTGCCAGCAGCGCCCCAGGCTCTAACTATGGCTACACCTTC. It translates to CASSAPGSNYGYTF.

A remark on this clone: This sample also contains other DNA sequences that code for the same CDR3. The chain links TRBV27 to TRBJ2-7; D possibly corresponds to TRBD2 (6 bases). This CDR3 has 13 amino acids. CDR1 MNHEY and CDR2 SMNVEV come from the germline V gene (reference sequence). Trimming removed 6 bases from V and 3 bases from J, with 12 bases in between. The CDR3 spells CASSLLGGYEQYF. The CDR3, as DNA: TGTGCCAGCAGCCTTTTGGGGGGCTACGAGCAGTACTTC.

V gene TRBV5-5 combines with J gene TRBJ2-5; D is unresolved. V was shortened by 0 bases and J by 4 bases, with 7 bases between the two germline ends. Germline V CDR1 and CDR2: SGHKS, YYEKEE (reference sequence). The CDR3 covers 13 residues. The CDR3 sequence is CASSLESTETQYF. The CDR3 nucleotides read TGTGCCAGCAGCTTGGAAAGTACAGAGACCCAGTACTTC.

This chain connects TRBV27 to TRBJ2-7, with a weak D call TRBD2 (6 bases). V was trimmed by 4 bases and J by 1 base, leaving 17 bases between them. The length of the CDR3 is 16 residues. Germline loops: CDR1 MNHEY, CDR2 SMNVEV (reference sequence). The CDR3 DNA reads TGTGCCAGCAGTTACTCTTCCGGGACTTGGTCCTACGAGCAGTACTTC. Its protein product is CASSYSSGTWSYEQYF.

The chain links TRBV5-8 to TRBJ2-2; D gene ambiguous. The CDR3 runs 10 residues. CDR1 and CDR2 from the germline V gene are SGHTS and YDEGEE. Trimming took off 2 bases at V and 9 bases at J, with 2 bases between the two ends. CDR3 DNA: TGTGCCAGCAGCTTTAGGGAGCTGTTTTTT. This gives the protein CASSFRELFF. The whole variable domain, filled in from reference TRBV5-8 and TRBJ2-2, reads EAGVTQSPTHLIKTRGQQATLRCSPISGHTSVYWYQQALGLGLQFLLWYDEGEERNRGNFPPRFSGRQFPNYSSELNVNALELEDSALYLCASSFRELFFGEGSRLTVL.

The chain combines TRBV13 with TRBJ2-2; no reliable D call. Germline CDR1 and CDR2: PRHDT and FYEKMQ (reference sequence). CDR3 size: 14 residues. Trimming left V 1 base short and J 1 base short, with 4 bases between. The chain's CDR3 is CASSLVLNTGELFF. The CDR3 DNA is TGTGCCAGCAGCTTAGTACTGAACACCGGGGAGCTGTTTTTT.

The gene calls are TRBV9 and TRBJ2-1; D gene ambiguous. Germline values: CDR1 SGDLS, CDR2 YYNGEE. CDR3 length: 15 residues. V dropped 0 bases and J dropped 4 bases, with 11 bases sitting between them. CDR3 nucleotides: TGTGCCAGCAGCGTAGAAGGGTTGAGTTACAATGAGCAGTTCTTC. Amino acid sequence: CASSVEGLSYNEQFF.

This chain connects TRBV28 to TRBJ2-2, with D possibly being TRBD1 or TRBD2 (5 bases each). The CDR3 runs to 18 residues. V was trimmed by 4 bases and J by 10 bases, leaving 28 bases between them. Looked up from germline, CDR1 is MDHEN and CDR2 is SYDVKM. CDR3 nucleotide sequence: TGTGCCAGCAGTTCTGACTACCGGGGCGACAGACTCAGGATGGAGCTGTTTTTT. Protein sequence: CASSSDYRGDRLRMELFF. Together with reference TRBV28 and TRBJ2-2, the CDR3 gives the full variable domain: DVKVTQSSRYLVKRTGEKVFLECVQDMDHENMFWYRQDPGLGLRLIYFSYDVKMKEKGDIPEGYSVSREKKERFSLILESASTNQTSMYLCASSSDYRGDRLRMELFFGEGSRLTVL.

This sequence joins TRBV5-1 and TRBJ1-3; D unclear. Germline CDR1 and CDR2: SGHRS and YFSETQ. This CDR3 region has 16 residues. Trimming cost V 2 bases and J 0 bases, with 12 bases left between them. For the CDR3, the DNA is TGCGCCAGCAGCTTAGCCGGGGTTTCCTCTGGAAACACCATATATTTT. The encoded protein is CASSLAGVSSGNTIYF.

The rearrangement joins TRBV30 to TRBJ2-6, with unresolved D. CDR1 is GTSNPN, CDR2 SVGIG, per germline (reference sequence). V was pared by 0 bases and J by 0 bases, with 3 bases between. This CDR3 has 14 amino acids. DNA for the CDR3: TGTGCCTGGAGTGTGTTCTCTGGGGCCAACGTCCTGACTTTC. Protein: CAWSVFSGANVLTF.

The chain joins TRBV27 to TRBJ2-1; weak D call: TRBD1 (6 bases). V was pared by 6 bases and J by 2 bases, with 14 bases between. Germline V gene sequence: CDR1 MNHEY, CDR2 SMNVEV (reference sequence). This CDR3 region has 15 residues. The CDR3 DNA reads as TGTGCCAGCAGCATGGACAGAGGGCCCTACAATGAGCAGTTCTTC. It encodes CASSMDRGPYNEQFF.

The rearrangement uses TRBV27 and TRBJ1-5; a possible D gene is TRBD1 (5 bases). The CDR3 runs 16 residues. Germline lookup yields CDR1 MNHEY and CDR2 SMNVEV (reference sequence). With 5 bases removed from V and 7 bases from J, the gap between germline ends came to 21 bases. For the CDR3, the DNA is TGTGCCAGCAGTCCTTCTTCGGGGGAAAGCAGACAGCCCCAGCATTTT. Encoded protein: CASSPSSGESRQPQHF.

The V and J genes are TRBV28 and TRBJ2-7; TRBD2 matches at 7 bases. Germline V gene lookup returns CDR1 MDHEN and CDR2 SYDVKM. The V gene end was trimmed by 3 bases and the J gene end by 1 base; junction bases not matched to a gene: 12. The CDR3 covers 17 residues. CDR3 region: CASSFHYASSGSYEQYF. The CDR3 DNA reads TGTGCCAGCAGTTTCCATTACGCGTCTAGCGGTTCCTACGAGCAGTACTTC.

The chain carries TRBV21-1 and TRBJ2-4; TRBD1 is the table's D call and was not checked against the DNA. TRBV21-1 is a known pseudogene. The CDR3 length is 16 residues. In nucleotides, the CDR3 is TGTGCCAGCAGCAAGTCTCGCAGGGGGCGCGGAAACATTCAGTACTTC. Translating it yields CASSKSRRGRGNIQYF.

This rearrangement joins TRBV27 to TRBJ2-3; D is uncertain. CDR3 length: 14 residues. From germline, CDR1 is MNHEY and CDR2 SMNVEV (reference sequence). V gave up 3 bases and J gave up 4 bases, with 11 bases separating them. The DNA of the CDR3 is TGTGCCAGCAGTTTCGGTATGGGATCAGATACGCAGTATTTT. Its protein product is CASSFGMGSDTQYF.

The chain links TRBV28 to TRBJ2-1; the D is unclear. The germline V and J ends were trimmed by 7 bases and 1 base, with 14 bases remaining between them. The CDR3 loop spans 15 amino acids. Germline CDR1 MDHEN, CDR2 SYDVKM. CDR3: CASIPGLGSYNEQFF. The CDR3 DNA reads as TGTGCCAGCATTCCCGGGCTGGGGTCCTACAATGAGCAGTTCTTC.